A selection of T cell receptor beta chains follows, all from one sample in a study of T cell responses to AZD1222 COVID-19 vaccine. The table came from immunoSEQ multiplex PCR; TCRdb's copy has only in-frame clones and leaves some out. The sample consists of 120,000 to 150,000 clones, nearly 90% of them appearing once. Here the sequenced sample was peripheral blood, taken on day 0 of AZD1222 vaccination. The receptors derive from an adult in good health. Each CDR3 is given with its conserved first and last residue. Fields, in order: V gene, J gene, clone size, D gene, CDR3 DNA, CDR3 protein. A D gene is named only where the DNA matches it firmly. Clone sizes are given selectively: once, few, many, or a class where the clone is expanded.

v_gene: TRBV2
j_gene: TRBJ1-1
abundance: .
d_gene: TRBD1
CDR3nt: TGTGCCAGCAGGGGACAGGGGGCGTCTTCGAACACTGAAGCTTTCTTT
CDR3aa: CASRGQGASSNTEAFF

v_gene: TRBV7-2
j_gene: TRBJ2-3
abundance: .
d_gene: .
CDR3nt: TGTGCCAGCACTAAGGCCCCTCCAGGAGATACGCAGTATTTT
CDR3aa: CASTKAPPGDTQYF

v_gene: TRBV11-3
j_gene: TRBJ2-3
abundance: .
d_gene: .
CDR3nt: TGTGCCAGCAGCTTAGCACAGGGCACAGATACGCAGTATTTT
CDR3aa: CASSLAQGTDTQYF

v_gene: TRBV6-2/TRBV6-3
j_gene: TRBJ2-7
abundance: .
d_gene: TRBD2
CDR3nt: TGTGCCAGCAGTTGGGACTACTACGAGCAGTACTTC
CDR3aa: CASSWDYYEQYF

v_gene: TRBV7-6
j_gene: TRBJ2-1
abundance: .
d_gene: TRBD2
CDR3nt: TGTGCCAGCAGCTCAAGGACGGGAGGGGTTGTAGATGAGCAGTTCTTC
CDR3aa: CASSSRTGGVVDEQFF

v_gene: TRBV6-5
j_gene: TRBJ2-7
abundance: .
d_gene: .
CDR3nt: TGTGCCAGCAGTTACTCGAGACAGGTCTCCTACGAGCAGTACTTC
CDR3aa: CASSYSRQVSYEQYF

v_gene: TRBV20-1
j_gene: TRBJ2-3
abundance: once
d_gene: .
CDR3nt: TGCAGTGCTAGTGGGCGGGCTAGCACAGATACGCAGTATTTT
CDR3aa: CSASGRASTDTQYF

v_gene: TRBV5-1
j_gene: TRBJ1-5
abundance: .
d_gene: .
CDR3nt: TGCGCCAGCAGCTTGGGACACGGAGACCAGCCCCAGCATTTT
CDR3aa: CASSLGHGDQPQHF

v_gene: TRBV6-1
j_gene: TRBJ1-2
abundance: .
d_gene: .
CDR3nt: TGTGCCAGCAGTGAAGGGGGCTATGGCTACACCTTC
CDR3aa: CASSEGGYGYTF

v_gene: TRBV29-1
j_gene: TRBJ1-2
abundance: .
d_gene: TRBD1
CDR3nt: TGCAGCGTCCACAAGTACAGGGGAGACTATGGCTACACCTTC
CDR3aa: CSVHKYRGDYGYTF

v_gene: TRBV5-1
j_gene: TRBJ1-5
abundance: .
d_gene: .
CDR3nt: TGCGCCAGCAGCGGGGACGGCAATCAGCCCCAGCATTTT
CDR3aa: CASSGDGNQPQHF

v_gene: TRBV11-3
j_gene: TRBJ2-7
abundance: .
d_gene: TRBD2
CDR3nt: TGTGCCGTGGCCAAGCGGGATACCTACGAGCAGTACTTC
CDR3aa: CAVAKRDTYEQYF

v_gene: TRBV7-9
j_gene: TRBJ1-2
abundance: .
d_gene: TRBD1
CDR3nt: TGTGCCAGCAGCCCCGACAGGGGGGGCAGCGGCTATGGCTACACCTTC
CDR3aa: CASSPDRGGSGYGYTF

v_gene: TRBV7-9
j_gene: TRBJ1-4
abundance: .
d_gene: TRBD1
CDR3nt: TGTGCCAGCAGTTCTCGACAGGGGAGTGAAAAACTGTTTTTT
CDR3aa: CASSSRQGSEKLFF

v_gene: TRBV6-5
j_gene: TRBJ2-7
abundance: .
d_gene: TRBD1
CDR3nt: TGTGCCAGCAGTCGGGGACAGTTCTCCTACGAGCAGTACTTC
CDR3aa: CASSRGQFSYEQYF

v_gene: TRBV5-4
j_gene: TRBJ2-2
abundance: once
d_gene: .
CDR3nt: TGTGCCAGCAGCTTGCAGGACTGGAACACCGGGGAGCTGTTTTTT
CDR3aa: CASSLQDWNTGELFF

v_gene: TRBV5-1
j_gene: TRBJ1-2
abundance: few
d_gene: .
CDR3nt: TGCGCCAGCAGCTTGGTCAGAGGCGGCTACACCTTC
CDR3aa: CASSLVRGGYTF

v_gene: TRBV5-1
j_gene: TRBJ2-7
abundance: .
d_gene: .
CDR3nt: TGCGCCAGCAACAAACCCGGCCTGGACGAGCAGTACTTC
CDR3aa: CASNKPGLDEQYF

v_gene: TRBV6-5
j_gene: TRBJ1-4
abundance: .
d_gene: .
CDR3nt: TGTGCCAGCAGTTCCCCGGGGGAGGGGTATGAAAAACTGTTTTTT
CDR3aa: CASSSPGEGYEKLFF

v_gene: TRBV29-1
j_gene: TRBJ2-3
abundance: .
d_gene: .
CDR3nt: TGCAGCGTCTCCCCATACTACACTAGCACAGATACGCAGTATTTT
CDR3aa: CSVSPYYTSTDTQYF

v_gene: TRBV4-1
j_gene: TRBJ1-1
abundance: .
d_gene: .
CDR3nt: TGCGCCAGCAGCCCCGTACCGAACACTGAAGCTTTCTTT
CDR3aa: CASSPVPNTEAFF

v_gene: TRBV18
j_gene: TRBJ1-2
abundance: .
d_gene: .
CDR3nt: TGTGCCAGCTCACCCGACCAGACGATGGCGGGCGGCTACACCTTC
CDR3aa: CASSPDQTMAGGYTF

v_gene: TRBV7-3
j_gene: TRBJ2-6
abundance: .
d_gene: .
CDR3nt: TGTGCCAGCAGCTTAGGAGGGAACGGGGCCAACGTCCTGACTTTC
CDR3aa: CASSLGGNGANVLTF

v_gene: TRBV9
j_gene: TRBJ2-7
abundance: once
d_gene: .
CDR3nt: TGTGCCAGCAGCGTAGGGGGACACCCCTACGAGCAGTACTTC
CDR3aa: CASSVGGHPYEQYF

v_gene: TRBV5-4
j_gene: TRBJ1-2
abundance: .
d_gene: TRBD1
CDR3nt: TGTGCCAGCAGAGACAGGGGGGCCAACTATGGCTACACCTTC
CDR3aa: CASRDRGANYGYTF

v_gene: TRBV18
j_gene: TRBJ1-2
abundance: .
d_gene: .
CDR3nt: TGTGCCAGCTCACCTTCAAGCCCCGGAGGCTACGGCTACACCTTC
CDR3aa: CASSPSSPGGYGYTF

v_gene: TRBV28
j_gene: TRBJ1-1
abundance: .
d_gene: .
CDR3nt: TGTGCCAGCAGTTTATTGCTGAACACTGAAGCTTTCTTT
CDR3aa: CASSLLLNTEAFF

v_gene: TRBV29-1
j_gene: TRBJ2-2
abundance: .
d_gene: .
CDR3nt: TGCAGCGTAGGTGAAGGGTCGAACACCGGGGAGCTGTTTTTT
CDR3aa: CSVGEGSNTGELFF

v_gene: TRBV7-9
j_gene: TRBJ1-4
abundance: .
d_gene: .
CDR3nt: TGTGCCAGCAGCTTAGCAGGGAATGAAAAACTGTTTTTT
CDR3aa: CASSLAGNEKLFF

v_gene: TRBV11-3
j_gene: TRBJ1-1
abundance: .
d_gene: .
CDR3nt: TGTGCCAGCAGCCAGTCGGGGCTGAACACTGAAGCTTTCTTT
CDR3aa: CASSQSGLNTEAFF

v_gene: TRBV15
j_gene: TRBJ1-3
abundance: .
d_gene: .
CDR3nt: TGTGCCACCAGCTGGTTGGAGGGGAACACCATATATTTT
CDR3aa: CATSWLEGNTIYF

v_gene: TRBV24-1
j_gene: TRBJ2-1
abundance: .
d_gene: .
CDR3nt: TGTGCCACCAGTGATTTTGCCCGGAATGAGCAGTTCTTC
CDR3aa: CATSDFARNEQFF